The TCR beta chain under discussion was sequenced for a study of T cells after posttransplantation cyclophosphamide. General study points: Recipient CMV seropositivity and CMV reactivation strongly tracked TRB clonality. Later blood repertoires were often dominated by clones from the donor CD8+ memory compartment.

The table came from immunoSEQ multiplex PCR; TCRdb's copy has only in-frame clones and leaves some out. This sample has 1,500 to 2,000 clones, with about 94% found just once. In the case of this clone: Antigen: not known.

The CDR3 covers 14 residues. Germline CDR1 SEHNR, CDR2 FQNEAQ (reference sequence). V was shortened by 1 base and J by 5 bases, with 11 bases between the two germline ends. The TCR originated in a woman aged 45-59 years in good health and a related stem cell transplant donor. Sequencing input: CD4+ T cells sorted from bone marrow. The chain links TRBV7-9 to TRBJ1-1; tentative D call: TRBD1 (5 bases). The CDR3: CASSLEPGKTEAFF. The CDR3 region has the DNA TGTGCCAGCAGCTTAGAACCAGGGAAGACTGAAGCTTTCTTT.